A single sample gave rise to the 11 T cell receptor beta chains below, sequenced in a study of shared clonotypes between healthy human individuals (dated by TCRdb to 2018 to 2020). The library was generated by the immunoSEQ multiplex PCR assay. Entries here come from immuneACCESS through TCRdb and include only in-frame sequences with V and J called. Some clones fail to appear in such tables; in the studies checked, an unresolved V gene covers under half of the shortfall, and the cause of the remainder is unknown. For this sample the table gives 550,000 to 800,000 clones, of which 80% to 95% were detected only once. Together, the top ten hold 30% to 40% of the sample. Sequencing was carried out using memory CD8+ T cells from PBMCs. Reading the label with the study, this specimen's cell subset or site is: CD45RO+ cells pooled with CCR7-negative TemRA cells. The receptors here all came from a man aged 18 to 30 in good health. Some clones in this sample may be carry-over from other donors' samples.

The chain employs TRBV6-4 and TRBJ1-4, with 9 bases fitting TRBD1. Germline CDR1 reads MRHNA; CDR2 reads SNTAGT. The trim removed 0 bases at V and 0 bases at J, leaving 8 bases unmatched. The CDR3 extends over 19 amino acids. CDR3 sequence reads: CASSDSITGGHPTNEKLFF. The CDR3 DNA follows: TGTGCCAGCAGTGACTCGATCACAGGGGGCCACCCAACTAATGAAAAACTGTTTTTT.

The V call is TRBV4-2, the J call TRBJ2-7; the D gene is possibly TRBD2 (6 bases). V was cut by 1 base and J by 0 bases, with 13 bases left in between. CDR1 LGHNA and CDR2 YNFKEQ come from the germline V gene. The CDR3 length is 16 residues. The CDR3 reads CASSQAVRGSSYEQYF. The DNA for the CDR3 is TGTGCCAGCAGCCAAGCGGTCCGGGGGAGCTCCTACGAGCAGTACTTC.

V usage is TRBV7-9 and J usage is TRBJ1-4; D might be TRBD1 (5 bases). Germline V gene lookup returns CDR1 SEHNR and CDR2 FQNEAQ (reference sequence). Deletions cut 4 bases from V and 6 bases from J, with 12 bases between. This CDR3 has 14 amino acids. CDR3 bases: TGTGCCAGCAGCTACCCCGGGGGGGATGAAAAACTGTTTTTT. This translates into CASSYPGGDEKLFF. Together with reference TRBV7-9 and TRBJ1-4, the CDR3 gives the full variable domain: DTGVSQNPRHKITKRGQNVTFRCDPISEHNRLYWYRQTLGQGPEFLTYFQNEAQLEKSRLLSDRFSAERPKGSFSTLEIQRTEQGDSAMYLCASSYPGGDEKLFFGSGTQLSVL.

The rearrangement links TRBV10-3 to TRBJ2-7; 8 nucleotides agree with TRBD2. The CDR3 runs 16 residues. Germline V gene lookup returns CDR1 ENHRY and CDR2 SYGVKD. V was clipped by 5 bases and J by 1 base; unmatched bases: 10. The CDR3 here is CAISWEASGLSYEQYF. CDR3 nucleotide sequence: TGTGCCATCAGTTGGGAGGCTAGCGGGTTATCCTACGAGCAGTACTTC.

J is TRBJ2-5 and V is TRBV7-9; 9 bases align to TRBD1. This CDR3 region has 17 residues. Germline V gene sequence: CDR1 SEHNR, CDR2 FQNEAQ (reference sequence). V shed 5 bases and J 1 base; nucleotides not matched to a gene: 11. The CDR3 nucleotides are TGTGCCAGCAGCGCCTGGGGGACAGGGAGGCTCCAAGAGACCCAGTACTTC. It yields the protein CASSAWGTGRLQETQYF.

V usage is TRBV9 and J usage is TRBJ2-5, with a possible D match to TRBD1 (5 bases). Germline-derived CDR1 and CDR2 are SGDLS and YYNGEE. Deletions cut 3 bases from V and 2 bases from J, with 11 bases between. This CDR3 has 14 amino acids. As DNA, the CDR3 is TGTGCCAGCAGCGCCCAGGGTATTCAAGAGACCCAGTACTTC. It translates to CASSAQGIQETQYF.

This chain connects TRBV28 to TRBJ2-2, with a tentative D call TRBD2 (5 bases). The CDR3 runs to 16 residues. Germline V gene lookup returns CDR1 MDHEN and CDR2 SYDVKM. With 3 bases removed from V and 3 bases from J, the gap between germline ends came to 14 bases. The CDR3 sequence is CASSFVGAEHTGELFF. The CDR3 nucleotides read TGTGCCAGCAGTTTCGTCGGAGCGGAGCACACCGGGGAGCTGTTTTTT. The whole variable domain, filled in from reference TRBV28 and TRBJ2-2, reads DVKVTQSSRYLVKRTGEKVFLECVQDMDHENMFWYRQDPGLGLRLIYFSYDVKMKEKGDIPEGYSVSREKKERFSLILESASTNQTSMYLCASSFVGAEHTGELFFGEGSRLTVL.

The V call is TRBV4-1, the J call TRBJ2-1; 10 bases match TRBD2. This CDR3 has 18 residues. CDR1 and CDR2 from the germline V gene are MGHRA and YSYEKL. With 0 bases clipped from V and 4 bases from J, the junction kept 9 bases outside the gene matches. In nucleotides, the CDR3 is TGCGCCAGCAGCCAAGACGGGGTTGGACTAGCGGCGTACAATGAGCAGTTCTTC. Its protein product is CASSQDGVGLAAYNEQFF.

The V and J genes are TRBV5-8 and TRBJ1-2, with 10 bases identical to TRBD1. The germline V gene encodes CDR1 SGHTS and CDR2 YDEGEE. V lost 3 bases and J lost 2; bases outside the gene matches: 7. The CDR3 runs 16 residues. Written as DNA, the CDR3 is TGTGCCAGCAGCTCGGAAGGGACAGGGGACAACTATGGCTACACCTTC. It translates to CASSSEGTGDNYGYTF.

The V gene is TRBV7-9, the J gene TRBJ2-1; TRBD2 matches 7 bases. CDR1 and CDR2 (germline): SEHNR, FQNEAQ (reference sequence). The length of the CDR3 is 15 residues. V gave up 5 bases and J gave up 8 bases; unmatched junction bases: 12. The CDR3: CASSLGRESWDEQFF. CDR3 DNA: TGTGCCAGCAGCCTGGGGCGGGAGAGTTGGGATGAGCAGTTCTTC.

The V and J genes are TRBV10-3 and TRBJ2-5; maybe TRBD2 (6 bases). The germline gives CDR1 ENHRY, CDR2 SYGVKD. V was clipped by 1 base and J by 4 bases, with 22 bases between them. The CDR3 length is 18 residues. The CDR3 loop is CAISELASLRAGTETQYF. The CDR3 DNA follows: TGTGCCATCAGTGAGTTAGCCTCCCTCCGAGCGGGTACAGAGACCCAGTACTTC.